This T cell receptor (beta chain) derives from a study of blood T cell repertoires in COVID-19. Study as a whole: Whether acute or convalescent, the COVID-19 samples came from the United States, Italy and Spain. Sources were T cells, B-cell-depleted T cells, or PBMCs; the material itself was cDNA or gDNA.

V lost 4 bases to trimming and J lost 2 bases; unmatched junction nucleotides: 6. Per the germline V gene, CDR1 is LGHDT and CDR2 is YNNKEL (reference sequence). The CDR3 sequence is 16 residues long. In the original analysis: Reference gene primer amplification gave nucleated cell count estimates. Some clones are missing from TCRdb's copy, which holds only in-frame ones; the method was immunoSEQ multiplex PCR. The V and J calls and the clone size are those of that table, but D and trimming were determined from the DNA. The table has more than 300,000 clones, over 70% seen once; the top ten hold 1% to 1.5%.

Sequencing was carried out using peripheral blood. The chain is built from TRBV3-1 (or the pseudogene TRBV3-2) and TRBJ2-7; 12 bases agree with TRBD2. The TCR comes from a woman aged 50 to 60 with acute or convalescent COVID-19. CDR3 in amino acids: CASSRGLAGSTYEQYF. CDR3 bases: TGTGCCAGCAGCCGAGGACTAGCGGGGTCAACCTACGAGCAGTACTTC.